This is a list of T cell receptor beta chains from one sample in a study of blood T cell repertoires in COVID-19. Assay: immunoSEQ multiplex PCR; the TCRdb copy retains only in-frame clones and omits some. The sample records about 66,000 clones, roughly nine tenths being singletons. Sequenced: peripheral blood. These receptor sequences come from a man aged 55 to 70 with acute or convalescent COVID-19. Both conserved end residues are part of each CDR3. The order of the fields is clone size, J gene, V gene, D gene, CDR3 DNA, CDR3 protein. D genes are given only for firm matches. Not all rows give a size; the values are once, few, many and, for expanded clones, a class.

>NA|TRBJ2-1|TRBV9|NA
TGTGCCAGCAGCGTAGAGAGCGGACTAAGCTCCTACAATGAGCAGTTCTTC
CASSVESGLSSYNEQFF
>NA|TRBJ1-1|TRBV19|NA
TGTGCCAGCCGGACAGTCGGGAACACTGAAGCTTTCTTT
CASRTVGNTEAFF
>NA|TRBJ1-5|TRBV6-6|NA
TGTGCCAGCAGTTATACAGCAGGGGTTCATCAGCCCCAGCATTTT
CASSYTAGVHQPQHF
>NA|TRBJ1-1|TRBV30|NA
TGTGCCTGGAGTCGAGGGGGGGCGAACACTGAAGCTTTCTTT
CAWSRGGANTEAFF
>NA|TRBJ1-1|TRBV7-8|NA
TGTGCCAGCAGCTTAGCGGGGGCAGGAAGAGCTGAAGCTTTCTTT
CASSLAGAGRAEAFF
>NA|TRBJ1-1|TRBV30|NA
TGTGCCTGGAGGAGGGGAGGGGGAGGCACTGAAGCTTTCTTT
CAWRRGGGGTEAFF
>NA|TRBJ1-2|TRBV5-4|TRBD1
TGTGCCAGCAGCTCAGGACAGGGGGGCTATGGCTACACCTTC
CASSSGQGGYGYTF
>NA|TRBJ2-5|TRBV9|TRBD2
TGTGCCAGCAGCGTCGGGACTAGCGGGGGCTCGACCCAGTACTTC
CASSVGTSGGSTQYF
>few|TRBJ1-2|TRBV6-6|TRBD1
TGTGCCAGCAGATCACTACAGGGGCGAGGCTATGGCTACACCTTC
CASRSLQGRGYGYTF
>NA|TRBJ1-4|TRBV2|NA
TGTGCCAGCAGTGAAGATGAGGGACTAGATGAAAAACTGTTTTTT
CASSEDEGLDEKLFF
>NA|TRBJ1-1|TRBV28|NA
TGTGCCAGCAGTTTGAGCGCCGCGGGGAACACTGAAGCTTTCTTT
CASSLSAAGNTEAFF
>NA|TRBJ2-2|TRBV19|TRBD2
TGTGCCAGTAGTTCAGCGGGGGCGCGGACCGGGGAGCTGTTTTTT
CASSSAGARTGELFF
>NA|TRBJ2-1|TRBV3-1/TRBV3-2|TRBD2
TGTGCCAGCAGCGCGCCTAGCGGGGGGATCAATGAGCAGTTCTTC
CASSAPSGGINEQFF
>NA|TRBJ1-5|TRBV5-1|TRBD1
TGCGCCAGCAGCTTGGATGACAGGGTAGGTCAGCCCCAGCATTTT
CASSLDDRVGQPQHF
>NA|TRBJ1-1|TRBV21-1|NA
TGTGCCAGCAGCAAAGTGACGGGGGATCTCGACACTGAAGCTTTCTTT
CASSKVTGDLDTEAFF
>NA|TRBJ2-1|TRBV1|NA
TGCACCAGCAGCCATCTTAGACACCTAGAGCAGTTCTTC
CTSSHLRHLEQFF
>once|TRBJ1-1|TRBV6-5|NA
TGTGCCAGCAGTTACTATCGTTTTGGGGGGGCCACTGAAGCTTTCTTT
CASSYYRFGGATEAFF
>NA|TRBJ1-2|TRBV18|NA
TGTGCCAGCTCACCGGGGGCTGGGGGATATGGCTACACCTTC
CASSPGAGGYGYTF
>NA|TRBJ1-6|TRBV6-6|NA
TGTGCCAGCAGTTCCCGCGCGGGGAATTCACCCCTCCACTTT
CASSSRAGNSPLHF
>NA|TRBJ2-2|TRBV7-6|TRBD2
TGTGCCAGCATCCTTAGGGAGGGTCACGGGGAGCTGTTTTTT
CASILREGHGELFF
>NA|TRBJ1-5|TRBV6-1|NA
TGTGCCAGCAGTGAAGCGGAGGGTCAGCCCCAGCATTTT
CASSEAEGQPQHF
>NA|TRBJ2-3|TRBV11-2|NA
TGTGCCAGCAGCTTGGGGGGGCGGCCTAGCACAGATACGCAGTATTTT
CASSLGGRPSTDTQYF
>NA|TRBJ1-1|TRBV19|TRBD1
TGTGCCAGTAGTGTTCGGACAGGGGGCAGGAACACTGAAGCTTTCTTT
CASSVRTGGRNTEAFF
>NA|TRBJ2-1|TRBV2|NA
TGTGCCAGCAGTGAGCCAGACACATACAATGAGCAGTTCTTC
CASSEPDTYNEQFF
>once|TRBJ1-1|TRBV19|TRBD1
TGTGCCAGTAGTTTACGTACAGGGGACACTGAAGCTTTCTTT
CASSLRTGDTEAFF
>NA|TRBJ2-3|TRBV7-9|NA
TGTGCCAGCAGCTTAGTGGCGGCTAGCAGGCCGGATACGCAGTATTTT
CASSLVAASRPDTQYF
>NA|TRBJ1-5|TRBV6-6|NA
TGTGCCAGCAGTTACCGTGTCTTCCAGGGCAATCAGCCCCAGCATTTT
CASSYRVFQGNQPQHF
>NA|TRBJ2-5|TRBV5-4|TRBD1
TGTGCCAGCAGCTCAGGACAGGGTGGGACCCAGTACTTC
CASSSGQGGTQYF
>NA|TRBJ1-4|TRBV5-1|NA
TGCGCCAGCAGCTTATCAGTAACAACTAATGAAAAACTGTTTTTT
CASSLSVTTNEKLFF
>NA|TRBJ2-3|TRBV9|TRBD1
TGTGCCAGCAGCGTAGGAAACAGGGGGCCAGATACGCAGTATTTT
CASSVGNRGPDTQYF
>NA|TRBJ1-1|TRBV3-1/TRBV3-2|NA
TGTGCCAGCAGCGAAACACTAACTAATGAAGCTTTCTTT
CASSETLTNEAFF
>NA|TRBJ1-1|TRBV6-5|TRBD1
TGTGCCAGCAGCTCAGGGGGGTCCACTGAAGCTTTCTTT
CASSSGGSTEAFF
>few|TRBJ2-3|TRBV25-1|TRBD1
TGTGCCAGCAGTGGCTTGACAGGGGGGACAGATACGCAGTATTTT
CASSGLTGGTDTQYF
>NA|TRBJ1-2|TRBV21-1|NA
TGTGCCAGCAGCAAAGAGAGGCAACCCAACTATGGCTACACCTTC
CASSKERQPNYGYTF
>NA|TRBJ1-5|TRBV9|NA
TGTGCCAGCGGCGGAGGGAGGGGGGATCAGCCCCAGCATTTT
CASGGGRGDQPQHF
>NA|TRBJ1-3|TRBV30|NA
TGTGCCTGGAAACGGGGGGGCGGAAACACCATATATTTT
CAWKRGGGNTIYF
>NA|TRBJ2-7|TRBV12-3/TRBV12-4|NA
TGTGCCAGCCAGGTACAGGGTGTTTACGAGCAGTACTTC
CASQVQGVYEQYF
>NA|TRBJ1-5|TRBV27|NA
TGTGCCAGCAGTTCGACGGAGGGAACGCAGCCCCAGCATTTT
CASSSTEGTQPQHF
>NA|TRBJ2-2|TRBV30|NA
TGTGCCTGGAGGACTGATAACACCGGGGAGCTGTTTTTT
CAWRTDNTGELFF
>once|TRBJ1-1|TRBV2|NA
TGTGCCAGCAGTGTTGAGGTAACGGCTGAAGCTTTCTTT
CASSVEVTAEAFF
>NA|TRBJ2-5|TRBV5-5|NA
TGTGCCAGCAGCTTGGGAGGGGGAAGCCAAGAGACCCAGTACTTC
CASSLGGGSQETQYF
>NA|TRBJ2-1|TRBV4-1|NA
TGCGCCAGCAGCCAAGGTGACAGCTCCTACAATGAGCAGTTCTTC
CASSQGDSSYNEQFF
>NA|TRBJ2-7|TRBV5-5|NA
TGTGCCAGCAGCATCCCGGGACAGCGGGACGAGCAGTACTTC
CASSIPGQRDEQYF
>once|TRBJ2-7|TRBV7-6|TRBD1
TGTGCCAGCAGCCTCAGGACAGGGAACCACGAGCAGTACTTC
CASSLRTGNHEQYF
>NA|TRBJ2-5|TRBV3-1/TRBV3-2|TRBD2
TGTGCCAGCAGCCAAGTGGGTATACTAGCGGGCAAAGAGACCCAGTACTTC
CASSQVGILAGKETQYF
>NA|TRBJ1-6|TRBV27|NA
TGTGCCAGCAGCAGAGGAAGTTCACCCCTCCACTTT
CASSRGSSPLHF
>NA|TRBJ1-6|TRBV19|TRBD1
TGTGCCAGTCATGACACACCGGGACAGATTAATTCACCCCTCCACTTT
CASHDTPGQINSPLHF
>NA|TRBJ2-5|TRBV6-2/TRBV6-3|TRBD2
TGTGCCAGCAGTTGGGACTACGTTGGTACCCAGTACTTC
CASSWDYVGTQYF
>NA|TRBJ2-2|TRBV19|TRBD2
TGTGCCAGTAGTGAGCGGGGGGGCCCCACCGGGGAGCTGTTTTTT
CASSERGGPTGELFF
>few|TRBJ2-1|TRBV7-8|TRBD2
TGTGCCAGCAGCTCCCTCGCGGGGGGCTACAATGAGCAGTTCTTC
CASSSLAGGYNEQFF
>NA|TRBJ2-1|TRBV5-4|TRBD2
TGTGCCAGCACCCCGGGAGGGCTAGCTCCCGGCAATGAGCAGTTCTTC
CASTPGGLAPGNEQFF
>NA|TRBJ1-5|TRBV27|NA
TGTGCCAGCAGGACAAACAATCAGCCCCAGCATTTT
CASRTNNQPQHF
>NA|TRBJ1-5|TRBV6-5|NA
TGTGCCAGCAGTAAGACATATAGCAATCAGCCCCAGCATTTT
CASSKTYSNQPQHF
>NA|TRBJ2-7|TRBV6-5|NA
TGTGCCAGCAGCAAGACAGGGAGGTCCTACGAGCAGTACTTC
CASSKTGRSYEQYF